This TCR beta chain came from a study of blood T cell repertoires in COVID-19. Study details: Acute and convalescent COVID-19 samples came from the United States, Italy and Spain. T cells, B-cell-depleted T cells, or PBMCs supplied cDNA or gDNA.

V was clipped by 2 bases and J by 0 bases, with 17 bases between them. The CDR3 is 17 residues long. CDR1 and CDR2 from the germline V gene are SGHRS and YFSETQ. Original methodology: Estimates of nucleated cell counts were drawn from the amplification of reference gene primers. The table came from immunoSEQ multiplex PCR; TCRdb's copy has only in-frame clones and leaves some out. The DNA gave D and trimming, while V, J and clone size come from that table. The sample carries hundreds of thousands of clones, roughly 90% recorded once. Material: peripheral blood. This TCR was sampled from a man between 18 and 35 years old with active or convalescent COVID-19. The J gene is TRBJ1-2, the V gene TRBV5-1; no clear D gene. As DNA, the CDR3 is TGCGCCAGCAGCTTTGCCCCTGTGTCAGGTACTAACTATGGCTACACCTTC. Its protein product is CASSFAPVSGTNYGYTF.